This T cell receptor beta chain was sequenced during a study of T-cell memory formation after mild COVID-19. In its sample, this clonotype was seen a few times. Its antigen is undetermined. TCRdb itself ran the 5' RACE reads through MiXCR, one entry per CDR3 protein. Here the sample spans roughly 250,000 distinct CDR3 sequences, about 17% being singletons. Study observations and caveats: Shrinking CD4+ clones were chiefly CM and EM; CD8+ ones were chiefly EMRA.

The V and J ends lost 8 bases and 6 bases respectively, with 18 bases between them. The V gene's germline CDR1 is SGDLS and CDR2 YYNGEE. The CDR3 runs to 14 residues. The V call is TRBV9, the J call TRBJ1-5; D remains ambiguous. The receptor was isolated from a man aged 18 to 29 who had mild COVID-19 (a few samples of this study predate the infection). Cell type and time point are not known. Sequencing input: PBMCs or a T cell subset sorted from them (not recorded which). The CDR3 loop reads CASTTEAVGQPQHF. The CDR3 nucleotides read TGTGCCAGTACGACCGAGGCCGTTGGTCAGCCCCAGCATTTT.